This TCR beta chain was identified in a study of T cell repertoires in cytomegalovirus infection. Study at large: Public signatures in TCR beta pointed to CMV infection and matching HLA type. Study-level points and caveats: Ex vivo responses were dominated by HLA-C-restricted CMV-specific TCR beta clonotypes.

In regard to this clonotype: The antigen is unknown.

MiXCR, run by TCRdb on the reads, gives a single entry per CDR3 protein. Of some 300,000 distinct CDR3 sequences in the sample, around 10% were seen once. The CDR3 extends over 18 amino acids. V dropped 0 bases and J dropped 4 bases, with 17 bases sitting between them. Germline V lookup: CDR1 SGHRS, CDR2 YFSETQ. The rearrangement links TRBV5-1 to TRBJ1-6; D is unclear. The origin of this receptor is a human donor in good health (CMV status not recorded). Some clones in this sample may be carry-over from other donors' samples. Sequencing was carried out using PBMCs. CDR3 nucleotides: TGCGCCAGCAGCTTGGCCCGGGGAGAAAACAATTATAATTCACCCCTCCACTTT. As protein: CASSLARGENNYNSPLHF.